In its sample, the clone carrying this T cell receptor (beta chain) was seen once. What it recognizes is unknown. The sample belongs to a study of T cell responses to AZD1222 COVID-19 vaccine. Study results and limitations: Unmutated variant regions are reportedly targeted by nearly half of spike-specific TCRs. Sampling that yielded the repertoires occurred only after the peak T cell response. The span of vaccine-associated CD4 TCRs extended across spike, with dominance at 160-218 and 743-854.

The repertoire was sequenced with immunoSEQ multiplex PCR; TCRdb's copy has only in-frame clones and lacks some. The data contain some 120,000 clones, approximately 85% of them singletons. The germline gives CDR1 SQVTM, CDR2 ANQGSEA. The ends were cut back, 2 bases at V and 2 bases at J, with 15 bases in the middle. The CDR3 is 15 amino acids. This material consisted of peripheral blood, taken on day 0 of AZD1222 vaccination. This TCR came from an adult in good health. J is TRBJ1-2 and V is TRBV29-1; tentatively, D is TRBD1 (5 bases). Written as DNA, the CDR3 is TGCAGCGTTGAATACCGTGGCAGGGCCAACTATGGCTACACCTTC. Encoded protein: CSVEYRGRANYGYTF.